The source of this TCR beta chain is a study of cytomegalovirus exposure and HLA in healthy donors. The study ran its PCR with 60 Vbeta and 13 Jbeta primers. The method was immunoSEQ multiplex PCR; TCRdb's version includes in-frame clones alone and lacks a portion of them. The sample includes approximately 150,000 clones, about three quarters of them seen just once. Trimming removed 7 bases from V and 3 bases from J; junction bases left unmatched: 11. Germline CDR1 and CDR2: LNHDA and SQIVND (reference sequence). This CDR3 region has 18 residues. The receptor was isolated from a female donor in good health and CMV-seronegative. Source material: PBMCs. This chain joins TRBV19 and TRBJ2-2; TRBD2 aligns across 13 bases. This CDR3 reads CASTRPGTSGIYTGELFF. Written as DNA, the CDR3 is TGTGCCAGTACCCGGCCGGGGACTAGCGGGATCTACACCGGGGAGCTGTTTTTT.